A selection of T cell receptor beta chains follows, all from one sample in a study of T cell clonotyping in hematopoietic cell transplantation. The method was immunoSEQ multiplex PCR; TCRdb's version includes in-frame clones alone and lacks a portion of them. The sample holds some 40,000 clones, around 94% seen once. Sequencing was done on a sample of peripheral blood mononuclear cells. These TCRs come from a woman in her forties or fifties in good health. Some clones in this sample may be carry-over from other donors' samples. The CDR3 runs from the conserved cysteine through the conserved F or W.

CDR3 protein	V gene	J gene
CASSQAVTTYEQYF	TRBV27	TRBJ2-7
CASTGSSGANVLTF	TRBV6-5	TRBJ2-6
CASSFDFTGNTIYF	TRBV11-3	TRBJ1-3
CAISESIGTGGLRETQYF	TRBV10-3	TRBJ2-5
CASSVRLLGTDTQYF	TRBV2	TRBJ2-3
CASSQDYGSEATNEKLFF	TRBV4-2	TRBJ1-4
CASTRNLKLEAFF	TRBV11-2	TRBJ1-1
CASSPTQTAFSGANVLTF	TRBV7-2	TRBJ2-6
CASSPRQVGVETQYF	TRBV7-7	TRBJ2-5
CAISESRQLSNQPQHF	TRBV10-3	TRBJ1-5
CASSVVGQGTDTQYF	TRBV9	TRBJ2-3
CASSDRATNEKLFF	TRBV19	TRBJ1-4
CASTYPKQGRLSNQPQHF	TRBV28	TRBJ1-5
CASSGSGLDKKLFF	TRBV11-3	TRBJ1-4
CASSRPGIEKLFF	TRBV6-6	TRBJ1-4
CASSTDSSGNTIYF	TRBV27	TRBJ1-3
CASSLDAGDYEQYF	TRBV5-1	TRBJ2-7
CASIRETERDEQFF	TRBV7-2	TRBJ2-1
CASSLVGGNEQYF	TRBV5-1	TRBJ2-7
CASSNQGYYGYTF	TRBV5-1	TRBJ1-2
CASSLIAGSAGELFF	TRBV7-3	TRBJ2-2
CASSQDHFSGVRTGELFF	TRBV14	TRBJ2-2
CASRTTQPNTGELFF	TRBV27	TRBJ2-2
CASSLPRGLGNTIYF	TRBV28	TRBJ1-3
CAISDLDRGPSTGELFF	TRBV10-3	TRBJ2-2
CASSLGGGRSHGNTIYF	TRBV7-9	TRBJ1-3
CASSPRGTAEETQYF	TRBV7-9	TRBJ2-5
CASGNSGANVLTF	TRBV7-3	TRBJ2-6
CASSADGTNEKLFF	TRBV25-1	TRBJ1-4
CASSPFPARTGPFYGYTF	TRBV18	TRBJ1-2
CASSLAARWETQYF	TRBV7-2	TRBJ2-5